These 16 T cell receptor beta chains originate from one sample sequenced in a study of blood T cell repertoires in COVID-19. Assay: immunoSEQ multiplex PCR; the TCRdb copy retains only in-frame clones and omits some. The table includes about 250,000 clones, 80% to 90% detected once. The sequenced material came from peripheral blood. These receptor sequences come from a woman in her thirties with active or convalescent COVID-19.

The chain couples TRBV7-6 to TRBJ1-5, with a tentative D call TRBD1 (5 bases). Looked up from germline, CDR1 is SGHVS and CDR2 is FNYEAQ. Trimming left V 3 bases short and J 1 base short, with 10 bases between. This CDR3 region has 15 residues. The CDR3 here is CASSLEGISNQPQHF. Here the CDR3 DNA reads TGTGCCAGCAGCTTGGAGGGGATCAGCAATCAGCCCCAGCATTTT.

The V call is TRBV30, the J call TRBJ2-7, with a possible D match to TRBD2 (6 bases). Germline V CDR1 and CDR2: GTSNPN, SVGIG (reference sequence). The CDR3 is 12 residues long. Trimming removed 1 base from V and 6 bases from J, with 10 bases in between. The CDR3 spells CAWSGGIGEQYF. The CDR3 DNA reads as TGTGCCTGGAGTGGCGGGATCGGCGAGCAGTACTTC.

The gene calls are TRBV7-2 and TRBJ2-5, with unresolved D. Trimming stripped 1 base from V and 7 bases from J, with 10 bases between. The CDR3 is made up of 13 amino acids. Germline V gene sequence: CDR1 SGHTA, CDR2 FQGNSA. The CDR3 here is CASSLDHHGTQYF. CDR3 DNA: TGTGCCAGCAGCTTAGATCACCACGGGACCCAGTACTTC.

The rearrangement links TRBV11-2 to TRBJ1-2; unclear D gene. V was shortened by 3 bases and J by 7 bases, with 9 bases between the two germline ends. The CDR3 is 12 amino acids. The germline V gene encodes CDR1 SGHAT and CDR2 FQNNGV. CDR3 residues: CASSFGGSGYTF. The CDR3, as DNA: TGTGCCAGCAGCTTTGGCGGAAGTGGCTACACCTTC.

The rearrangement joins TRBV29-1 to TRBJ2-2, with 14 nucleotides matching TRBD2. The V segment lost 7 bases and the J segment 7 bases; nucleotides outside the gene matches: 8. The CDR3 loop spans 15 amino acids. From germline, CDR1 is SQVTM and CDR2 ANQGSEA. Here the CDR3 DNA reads TGCAGCGCCACGGGGACTAGCGGGGGTATCGGGGAGCTGTTTTTT. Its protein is CSATGTSGGIGELFF.

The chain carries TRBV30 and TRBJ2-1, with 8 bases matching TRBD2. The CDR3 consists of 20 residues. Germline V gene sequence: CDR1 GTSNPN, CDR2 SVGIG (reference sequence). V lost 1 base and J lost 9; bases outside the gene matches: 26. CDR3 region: CAWSATRKLSSGLPGGEQFF. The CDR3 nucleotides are TGTGCCTGGAGTGCCACCCGTAAGTTGTCTAGCGGGCTCCCGGGCGGTGAGCAGTTCTTC.

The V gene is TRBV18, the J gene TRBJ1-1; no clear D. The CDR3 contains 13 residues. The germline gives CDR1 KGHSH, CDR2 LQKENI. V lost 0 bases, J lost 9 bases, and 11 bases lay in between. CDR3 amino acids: CASSPPVAAKAFF. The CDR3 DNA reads TGTGCCAGCTCACCACCGGTCGCTGCGAAAGCTTTCTTT.

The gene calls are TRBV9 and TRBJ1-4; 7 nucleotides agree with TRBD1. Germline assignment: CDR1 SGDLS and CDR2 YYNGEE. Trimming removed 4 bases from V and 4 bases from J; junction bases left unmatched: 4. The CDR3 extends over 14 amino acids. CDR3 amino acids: CASSYRGLNEKLFF. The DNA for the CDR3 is TGTGCCAGCAGCTACAGGGGCCTTAATGAAAAACTGTTTTTT.

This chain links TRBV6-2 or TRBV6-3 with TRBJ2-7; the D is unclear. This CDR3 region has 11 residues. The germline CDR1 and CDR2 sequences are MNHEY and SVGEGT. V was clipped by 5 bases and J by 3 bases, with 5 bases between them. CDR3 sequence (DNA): TGTGCCAGCAGTGAGTTCTACGAGCAGTACTTC. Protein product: CASSEFYEQYF.

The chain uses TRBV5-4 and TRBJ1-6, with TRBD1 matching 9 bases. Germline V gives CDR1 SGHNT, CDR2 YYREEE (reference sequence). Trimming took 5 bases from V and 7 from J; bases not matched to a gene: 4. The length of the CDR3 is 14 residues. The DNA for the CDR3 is TGTGCCAGCAGGGACAGGGGCAGGAATTCACCCCTCCACTTT. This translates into CASRDRGRNSPLHF. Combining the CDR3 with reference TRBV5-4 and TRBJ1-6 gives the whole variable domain ETGVTQSPTHLIKTRGQQVTLRCSSQSGHNTVSWYQQALGQGPQFIFQYYREEENGRGNFPPRFSGLQFPNYSSELNVNALELDDSALYLCASRDRGRNSPLHFGNGTRLTVT.

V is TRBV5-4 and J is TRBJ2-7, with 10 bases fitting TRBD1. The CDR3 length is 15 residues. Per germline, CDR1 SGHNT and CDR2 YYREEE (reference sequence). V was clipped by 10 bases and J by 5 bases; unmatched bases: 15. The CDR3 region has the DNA TGTGCCCAGCAGCTATTCAGACAGGGGGCCCACGAGCAGTACTTC. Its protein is CAQQLFRQGAHEQYF. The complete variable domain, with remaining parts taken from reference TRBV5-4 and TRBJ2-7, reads ETGVTQSPTHLIKTRGQQVTLRCSSQSGHNTVSWYQQALGQGPQFIFQYYREEENGRGNFPPRFSGLQFPNYSSELNVNALELDDSALYLCAQQLFRQGAHEQYFGPGTRLTVT.

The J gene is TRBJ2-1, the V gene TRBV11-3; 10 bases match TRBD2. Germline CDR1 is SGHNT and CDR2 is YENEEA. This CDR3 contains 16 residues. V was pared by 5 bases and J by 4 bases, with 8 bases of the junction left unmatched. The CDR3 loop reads CASSRDLSGRYNEQFF. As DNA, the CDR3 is TGTGCCAGCAGCAGAGACCTTAGCGGGAGGTACAATGAGCAGTTCTTC.

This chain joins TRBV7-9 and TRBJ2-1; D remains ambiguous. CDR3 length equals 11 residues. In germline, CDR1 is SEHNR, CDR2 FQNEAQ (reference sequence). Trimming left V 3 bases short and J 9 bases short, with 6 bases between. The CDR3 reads CASSFSGEQFF. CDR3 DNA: TGTGCCAGCAGCTTCTCCGGTGAGCAGTTCTTC.

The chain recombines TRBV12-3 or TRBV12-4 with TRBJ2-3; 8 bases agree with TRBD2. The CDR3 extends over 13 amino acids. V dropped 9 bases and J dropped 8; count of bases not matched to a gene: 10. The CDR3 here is CASGGGQGLTQYF. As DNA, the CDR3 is TGTGCCAGTGGCGGGGGGCAGGGTCTTACGCAGTATTTT.

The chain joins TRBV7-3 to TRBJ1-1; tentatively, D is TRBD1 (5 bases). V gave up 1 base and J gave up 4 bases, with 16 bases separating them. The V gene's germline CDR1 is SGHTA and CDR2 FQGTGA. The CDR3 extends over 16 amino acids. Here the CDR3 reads CASSLIPGTKGTEAFF. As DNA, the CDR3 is TGTGCCAGCAGCTTAATCCCTGGGACTAAGGGCACTGAAGCTTTCTTT.

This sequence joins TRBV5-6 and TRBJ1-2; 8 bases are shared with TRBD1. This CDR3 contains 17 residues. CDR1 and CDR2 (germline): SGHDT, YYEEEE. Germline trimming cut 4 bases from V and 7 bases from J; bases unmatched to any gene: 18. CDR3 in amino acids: CASSDYGQGLVFRGYTF. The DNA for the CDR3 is TGTGCCAGCAGCGACTACGGACAGGGATTGGTTTTTCGTGGCTACACCTTC.